Listed here are 4 T cell receptor beta chains from one sample, sequenced in a study of blood T cell repertoires in COVID-19. The protocol was immunoSEQ multiplex PCR, while the TCRdb copy is restricted to in-frame clones and leaves out a portion. The table records approximately 200,000 clones, 70% to 85% of them present only once. Sequencing input: peripheral blood. These receptors all come from an elderly woman with COVID-19, enrolled during active disease.

The V and J genes are TRBV5-1 and TRBJ2-3; TRBD1 is a possible D gene (6 bases). There are 13 residues in the CDR3. CDR1 SGHRS and CDR2 YFSETQ come from the germline V gene. With 4 bases removed from V and 2 bases from J, the gap between germline ends came to 8 bases. The CDR3 DNA sequence: TGCGCCAGCAGCGGGGGCTACACAGATACGCAGTATTTT. It is translated as CASSGGYTDTQYF.

In the case of this clone: The CDR3 end shows no conserved phenylalanine or tryptophan, and so a read error is likely. The rearrangement uses TRBV7-8 and TRBJ1-2; 7 positions match TRBD1. V trimming: 3 bases; J trimming: 9 bases; junction bases outside the gene matches: 4. This CDR3 contains 12 residues. The germline V gene encodes CDR1 SGHVS and CDR2 FQNEAQ. DNA of the CDR3: TGTGCCAGCAGCTTGGACAGGATGCGCTACACCCTC. This sequence encodes CASSLDRMRYTL.

CDR3: CASSFSGGGGYTF. The CDR3 DNA reads TGTGCCAGCAGTTTTTCGGGGGGCGGTGGCTACACCTTC. The V call is TRBV28, the J call TRBJ1-2; D is perhaps TRBD1 (6 bases). The CDR3 consists of 13 residues. V was cut by 3 bases and J by 7 bases, with 12 bases left in between. Germline CDR1 MDHEN, CDR2 SYDVKM.

The chain joins TRBV5-8 to TRBJ1-5, with D hard to call. The V gene lost 4 bases and the J gene lost 4 bases, with 6 bases spanning the gap. The CDR3 length is 12 residues. Germline V gene sequence: CDR1 SGHTS, CDR2 YDEGEE. CDR3 amino acids: CASSPTNQPQHF. CDR3 DNA: TGTGCCAGCAGCCCAACAAATCAGCCCCAGCATTTT.